This entry features one T cell receptor beta chain sequence. Antigen: not known. The data originate from a study of T cell repertoires in cytomegalovirus infection. TCRdb redid the calling of the reads with MiXCR, one entry per CDR3 protein. The sample shows some 62,000 distinct CDR3 sequences, 20% of them seen only once. Study-wide points: Carriers of CMV plus the relevant HLA were identified by cumulative public TCR beta family frequency.

Germline V gene sequence: CDR1 SGHVS, CDR2 FQNEAQ. This CDR3 comprises 16 residues. V lost 4 bases to trimming and J lost 0 bases, with 13 bases between them. This receptor was identified in a human donor in good health (CMV status not recorded). Some clones in this sample may be carry-over from other donors' samples. The chain links TRBV7-8 to TRBJ1-5; TRBD1 is a possible D gene (6 bases). The sequencing here drew on CD8+ T cells from cultured PBMCs, taken from culture after CMV antigen stimulation. The CDR3 reads CASSSRDTDSNQPQHF. CDR3 nucleotide sequence: TGTGCCAGCAGCTCTCGGGACACCGATAGCAATCAGCCCCAGCATTTT.